What follows are 21 T cell receptor beta chains derived from one specimen sequenced in a study of CD8 T cells in ankylosing spondylitis. Study-wide findings and caveats: For ankylosing spondylitis blood, a TCR beta motif of about eight highly homologous variants appeared characteristic.

TCRdb processed the 5' RACE reads anew with MiXCR; each CDR3 protein has one entry. The table lists about 480,000 distinct CDR3 sequences, about 15% of them singletons. Their antigens remain unidentified. The sequencing sample was made of blood, either unsorted or a sorted T cell fraction (not recorded which). The receptors were sampled from a male donor with ankylosing spondylitis.

The V call is TRBV29-1, the J call TRBJ1-2; maybe TRBD1 (6 bases). CDR3 size: 16 residues. Germline-derived CDR1 and CDR2 are SQVTM and ANQGSEA. The V and J ends lost 1 base and 0 bases respectively, with 15 bases between them. CDR3 in DNA: TGCAGCGTTGAAGCTTACAGGGTGGAAACTAACTATGGCTACACCTTC. Its protein is CSVEAYRVETNYGYTF.

This clonotype showed up just a few times. V usage is TRBV7-9 and J usage is TRBJ1-2; no reliable D call. V was cut by 0 bases and J by 5 bases, with 7 bases left in between. The CDR3 loop spans 13 amino acids. Germline assignment: CDR1 SEHNR and CDR2 FQNEAQ (reference sequence). The CDR3 reads CASSLADSYGYTF. CDR3 nucleotides: TGTGCCAGCAGCTTAGCGGACTCGTATGGCTACACCTTC. The variable domain in full, completed from reference TRBV7-9 and TRBJ1-2, reads DTGVSQNPRHKITKRGQNVTFRCDPISEHNRLYWYRQTLGQGPEFLTYFQNEAQLEKSRLLSDRFSAERPKGSFSTLEIQRTEQGDSAMYLCASSLADSYGYTFGSGTRLTVV.

This clonotype was seen only a few times. One base away lies a much larger clone, so this may be a sequencing read error. The J gene is TRBJ2-4, the V gene TRBV3-1; weak D call: TRBD1 (6 bases). The CDR3 covers 14 residues. V was trimmed by 3 bases and J by 1 base, leaving 7 bases between them. Looked up from germline, CDR1 is LGHDT and CDR2 is YNNKEL (reference sequence). CDR3 DNA: TGTGCCAGCAGCCACCAGGGGGCCAAAAACATTCAGTACTTC. It encodes CASSHQGAKNIQYF.

This clonotype was detected many times. The CDR3: CASSSATMRETQYF. In DNA, the CDR3 is TGTGCCAGCAGCTCGGCGACTATGCGGGAGACCCAGTACTTC. The V gene is TRBV7-2, the J gene TRBJ2-5; weak D call: TRBD2 (5 bases). Germline V gives CDR1 SGHTA, CDR2 FQGNSA. The CDR3 covers 14 residues. The ends were cut back, 4 bases at V and 5 bases at J, with 14 bases in the middle.

The chain employs TRBV12-3 or TRBV12-4 and TRBJ2-7; 9 nucleotides align to TRBD1. CDR3 length: 13 residues. The ends lost 6 bases at V and 1 base at J; junction bases unmatched: 1. CDR3 nucleotides: TGTGCCAGCAGCGACAGGGGGTCCTACGAGCAGTACTTC. Its protein product is CASSDRGSYEQYF.

This clonotype was picked up a small number of times. This rearrangement joins TRBV6-1 to TRBJ2-3; no clear D. Germline assignment: CDR1 MNHNS and CDR2 SASEGT. The CDR3 is 14 residues long. V lost 0 bases and J lost 2, with 6 bases in between. The CDR3 nucleotides read TGTGCCAGCAGTGAAGCACGGGTCACAGATACGCAGTATTTT. Its translation: CASSEARVTDTQYF.

This chain connects TRBV5-1 to TRBJ2-2; D uncertain. The ends were cut back, 4 bases at V and 3 bases at J, with 13 bases in the middle. Germline V gene sequence: CDR1 SGHRS, CDR2 YFSETQ. This CDR3 comprises 15 residues. CDR3 in DNA: TGCGCCAGCAGCACCTCGGCCGGGTACACCGGGGAGCTGTTTTTT. Protein product: CASSTSAGYTGELFF.

Many counts were recorded for this clonotype. The CDR3 DNA reads TGTGCCAGCAGTTTAGTGACAGCCCCCCAAGAGACCCAGTACTTC. Translation gives CASSLVTAPQETQYF. This chain connects TRBV12-3 or TRBV12-4 to TRBJ2-5, with a tentative D call TRBD1 (5 bases). V lost 1 base, J lost 1 base, and 10 bases lay in between. The CDR3 runs 15 residues.

This clonotype was counted a few times. For the CDR3, the DNA is TGCAGCGTTGAAGTGGCACTTTACGAAGAGACCCAGTACTTC. This codes for CSVEVALYEETQYF. The chain employs TRBV29-1 and TRBJ2-5, with unresolved D. Germline assignment: CDR1 SQVTM and CDR2 ANQGSEA. Trimming cost V 1 base and J 3 bases, with 12 bases left between them. The CDR3 length is 14 residues.

The chain links TRBV12-3 or TRBV12-4 to TRBJ1-2; maybe TRBD1 (5 bases). V lost 6 bases to trimming and J lost 3 bases, with 20 bases between them. The length of the CDR3 is 16 residues. The CDR3 is CASSPQIGGGDYGYTF. The CDR3 coding sequence is TGTGCCAGCAGCCCCCAGATTGGGGGAGGAGACTATGGCTACACCTTC.

This clonotype was seen ten or more times. The rearrangement joins TRBV5-1 to TRBJ2-3; tentatively, D is TRBD2 (6 bases). V lost 1 base and J 4 bases, leaving 10 bases between the germline ends. CDR1 and CDR2 (germline): SGHRS, YFSETQ. The CDR3 covers 14 residues. The CDR3 DNA is TGCGCCAGCAGCTTGACTAGCAGGGCAGATACGCAGTATTTT. Translating it yields CASSLTSRADTQYF.

The rearrangement joins TRBV12-3 or TRBV12-4 to TRBJ1-1, with D hard to call. The CDR3 loop spans 17 amino acids. Trimming took 2 bases from V and 5 from J, leaving 21 bases between them. The CDR3 sequence is CASSLYDFVGEWTEAFF. CDR3 sequence (DNA): TGTGCCAGCAGTTTATATGATTTTGTTGGGGAATGGACTGAAGCTTTCTTT.

This clonotype was counted a few times. The chain couples TRBV12-3 or TRBV12-4 to TRBJ2-7, with D maybe TRBD2 (5 bases). V lost 5 bases to trimming and J lost 3 bases, with 11 bases between them. This CDR3 has 13 residues. CDR3 coding DNA: TGTGCCAGCAGTCCGGAGGACGGCTACGAGCAGTACTTC. This codes for CASSPEDGYEQYF.

This clonotype was seen at least ten times. The chain recombines TRBV20-1 with TRBJ1-1; the D is unclear. Germline V gene lookup returns CDR1 DFQATT and CDR2 SNEGSKA (reference sequence). Trimming removed 3 bases from V and 0 bases from J, with 14 bases in between. The CDR3 has 15 amino acids. CDR3 sequence reads: CSASTGSQVNTEAFF. As DNA, the CDR3 is TGCAGTGCTAGTACGGGGTCTCAAGTGAACACTGAAGCTTTCTTT.

In its sample, this clonotype was seen a few times. V gene TRBV21-1 combines with J gene TRBJ2-1; TRBD2 is the table's D call and was not checked against the DNA. TRBV21-1 represents a pseudogene. The CDR3 covers 20 residues. The CDR3 region has the DNA TGTGCCAGCAGCAAAGCGCGGGGTAGCGGGAGGCCATTGGACTACAATGAGCAGTTCTTC. This translates into CASSKARGSGRPLDYNEQFF.

The chain is built from TRBV20-1 and TRBJ2-7; D may be TRBD2 (5 bases). The CDR3 length is 15 residues. The germline V gene encodes CDR1 DFQATT and CDR2 SNEGSKA (reference sequence). Trimming left V 0 bases short and J 3 bases short, with 15 bases between. The CDR3 DNA reads as TGCAGTGCTAGAGATGCAGGCGAGAGGGTCTACGAGCAGTACTTC. Translated: CSARDAGERVYEQYF.

The chain uses TRBV7-2 and TRBJ1-1; D is ambiguous. The ends were cut back, 2 bases at V and 11 bases at J, with 15 bases in the middle. Germline V CDR1 and CDR2: SGHTA, FQGNSA. The CDR3 runs 13 residues. CDR3 nucleotides: TGTGCCAGCAGCTTATTTGGTCCGGTAGCGGCTTTCTTT. Amino acids: CASSLFGPVAAFF.

V is TRBV20-1 and J is TRBJ1-2; D call uncertain. The germline V gene encodes CDR1 DFQATT and CDR2 SNEGSKA (reference sequence). This CDR3 spans 16 amino acids. Trimming pared 5 bases from V and 5 bases from J, leaving 24 bases between. CDR3 protein: CSAYSFFTESRYGYTF. CDR3 coding DNA: TGCAGTGCTTACTCATTTTTCACAGAGAGTCGGTATGGCTACACCTTC.

This clonotype was seen only a few times. The genes are TRBV5-1 and TRBJ1-6, with a weak D call TRBD1 (5 bases). With 2 bases removed from V and 8 bases from J, the gap between germline ends came to 17 bases. CDR1 and CDR2 (germline): SGHRS, YFSETQ. The CDR3 has 16 residues. CDR3 DNA: TGCGCCAGCAGCTTAGAACCGGGGACCTGGGATTCACCCCTCCACTTT. Residues: CASSLEPGTWDSPLHF.

This clonotype occurred many times. This chain joins TRBV10-3 and TRBJ2-1; D gene uncertain. Per the germline V gene, CDR1 is ENHRY and CDR2 is SYGVKD. The V gene lost 4 bases and the J gene lost 9 bases, with 10 bases spanning the gap. CDR3 length: 12 residues. As DNA, the CDR3 is TGTGCCATCAGTGTATCAGAAACTGAGCAGTTCTTC. This gives the protein CAISVSETEQFF.

This clonotype was seen a few times. The chain links TRBV20-1 to TRBJ2-7; D perhaps matches TRBD2 (5 bases). V gave up 2 bases and J gave up 4 bases, with 15 bases separating them. Germline assignment: CDR1 DFQATT and CDR2 SNEGSKA (reference sequence). CDR3 length equals 14 residues. The CDR3 loop is CSARPPGKLYEQYF. CDR3 nucleotide sequence: TGCAGTGCTAGACCACCGGGGAAGTTATACGAGCAGTACTTC.